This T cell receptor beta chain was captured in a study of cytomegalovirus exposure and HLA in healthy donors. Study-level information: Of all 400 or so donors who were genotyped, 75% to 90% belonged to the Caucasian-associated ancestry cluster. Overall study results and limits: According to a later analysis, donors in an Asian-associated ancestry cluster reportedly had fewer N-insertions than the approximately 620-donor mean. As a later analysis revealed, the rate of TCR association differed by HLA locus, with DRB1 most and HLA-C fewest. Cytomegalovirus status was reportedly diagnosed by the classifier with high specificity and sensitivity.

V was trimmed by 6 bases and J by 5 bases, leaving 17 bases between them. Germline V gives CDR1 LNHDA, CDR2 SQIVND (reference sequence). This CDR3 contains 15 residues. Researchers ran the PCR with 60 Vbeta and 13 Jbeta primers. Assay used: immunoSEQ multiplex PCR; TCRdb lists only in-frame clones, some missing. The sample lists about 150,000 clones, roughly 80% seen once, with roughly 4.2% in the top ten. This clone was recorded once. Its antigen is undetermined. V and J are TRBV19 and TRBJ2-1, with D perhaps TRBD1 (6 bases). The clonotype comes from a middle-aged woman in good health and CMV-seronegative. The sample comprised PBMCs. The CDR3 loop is CASSPRDTSNNEQFF. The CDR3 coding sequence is TGTGCCAGTAGCCCCCGGGACACTTCCAACAATGAGCAGTTCTTC.